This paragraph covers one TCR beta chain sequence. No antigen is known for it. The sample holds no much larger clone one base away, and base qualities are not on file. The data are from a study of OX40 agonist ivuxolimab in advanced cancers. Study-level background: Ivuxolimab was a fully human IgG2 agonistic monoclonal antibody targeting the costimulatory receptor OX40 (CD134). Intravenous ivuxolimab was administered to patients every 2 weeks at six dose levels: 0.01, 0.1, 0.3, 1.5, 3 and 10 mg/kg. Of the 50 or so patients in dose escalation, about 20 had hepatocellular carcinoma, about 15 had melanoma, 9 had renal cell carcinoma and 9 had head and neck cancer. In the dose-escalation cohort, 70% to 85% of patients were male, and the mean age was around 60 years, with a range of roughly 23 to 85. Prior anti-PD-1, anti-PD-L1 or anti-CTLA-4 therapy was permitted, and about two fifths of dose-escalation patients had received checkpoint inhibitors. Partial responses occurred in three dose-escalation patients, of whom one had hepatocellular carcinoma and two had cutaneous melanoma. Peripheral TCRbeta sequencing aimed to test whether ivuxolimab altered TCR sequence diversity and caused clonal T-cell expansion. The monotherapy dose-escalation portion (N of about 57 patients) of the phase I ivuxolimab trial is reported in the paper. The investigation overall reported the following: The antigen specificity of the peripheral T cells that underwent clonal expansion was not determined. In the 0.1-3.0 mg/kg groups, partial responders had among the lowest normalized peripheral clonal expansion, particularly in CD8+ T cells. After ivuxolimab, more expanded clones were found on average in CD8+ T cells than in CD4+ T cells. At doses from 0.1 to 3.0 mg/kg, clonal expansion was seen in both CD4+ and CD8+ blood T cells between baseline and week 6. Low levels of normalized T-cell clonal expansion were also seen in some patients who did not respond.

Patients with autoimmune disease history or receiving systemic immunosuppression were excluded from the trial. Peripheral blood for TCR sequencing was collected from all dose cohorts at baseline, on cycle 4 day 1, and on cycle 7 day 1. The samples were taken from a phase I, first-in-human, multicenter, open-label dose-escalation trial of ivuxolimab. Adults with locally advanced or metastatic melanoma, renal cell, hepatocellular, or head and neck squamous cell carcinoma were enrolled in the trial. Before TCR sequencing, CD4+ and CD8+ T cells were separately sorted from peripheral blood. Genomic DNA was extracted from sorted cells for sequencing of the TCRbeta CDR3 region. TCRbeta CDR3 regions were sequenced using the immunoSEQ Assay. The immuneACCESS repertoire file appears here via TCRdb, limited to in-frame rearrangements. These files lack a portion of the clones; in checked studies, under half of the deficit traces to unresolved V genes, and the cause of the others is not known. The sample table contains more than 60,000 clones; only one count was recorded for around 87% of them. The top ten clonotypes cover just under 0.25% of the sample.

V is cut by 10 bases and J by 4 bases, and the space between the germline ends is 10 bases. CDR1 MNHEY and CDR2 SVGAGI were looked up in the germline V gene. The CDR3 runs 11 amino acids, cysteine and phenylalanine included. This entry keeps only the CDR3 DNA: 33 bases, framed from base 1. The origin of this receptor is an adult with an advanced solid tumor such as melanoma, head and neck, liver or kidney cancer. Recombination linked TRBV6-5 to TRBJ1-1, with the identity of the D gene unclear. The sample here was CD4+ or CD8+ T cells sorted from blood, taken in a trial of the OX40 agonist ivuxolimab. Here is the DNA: TGTGCCACCTCTGTTGGCACTGAAGCTTTCTTT. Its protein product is CATSVGTEAFF.